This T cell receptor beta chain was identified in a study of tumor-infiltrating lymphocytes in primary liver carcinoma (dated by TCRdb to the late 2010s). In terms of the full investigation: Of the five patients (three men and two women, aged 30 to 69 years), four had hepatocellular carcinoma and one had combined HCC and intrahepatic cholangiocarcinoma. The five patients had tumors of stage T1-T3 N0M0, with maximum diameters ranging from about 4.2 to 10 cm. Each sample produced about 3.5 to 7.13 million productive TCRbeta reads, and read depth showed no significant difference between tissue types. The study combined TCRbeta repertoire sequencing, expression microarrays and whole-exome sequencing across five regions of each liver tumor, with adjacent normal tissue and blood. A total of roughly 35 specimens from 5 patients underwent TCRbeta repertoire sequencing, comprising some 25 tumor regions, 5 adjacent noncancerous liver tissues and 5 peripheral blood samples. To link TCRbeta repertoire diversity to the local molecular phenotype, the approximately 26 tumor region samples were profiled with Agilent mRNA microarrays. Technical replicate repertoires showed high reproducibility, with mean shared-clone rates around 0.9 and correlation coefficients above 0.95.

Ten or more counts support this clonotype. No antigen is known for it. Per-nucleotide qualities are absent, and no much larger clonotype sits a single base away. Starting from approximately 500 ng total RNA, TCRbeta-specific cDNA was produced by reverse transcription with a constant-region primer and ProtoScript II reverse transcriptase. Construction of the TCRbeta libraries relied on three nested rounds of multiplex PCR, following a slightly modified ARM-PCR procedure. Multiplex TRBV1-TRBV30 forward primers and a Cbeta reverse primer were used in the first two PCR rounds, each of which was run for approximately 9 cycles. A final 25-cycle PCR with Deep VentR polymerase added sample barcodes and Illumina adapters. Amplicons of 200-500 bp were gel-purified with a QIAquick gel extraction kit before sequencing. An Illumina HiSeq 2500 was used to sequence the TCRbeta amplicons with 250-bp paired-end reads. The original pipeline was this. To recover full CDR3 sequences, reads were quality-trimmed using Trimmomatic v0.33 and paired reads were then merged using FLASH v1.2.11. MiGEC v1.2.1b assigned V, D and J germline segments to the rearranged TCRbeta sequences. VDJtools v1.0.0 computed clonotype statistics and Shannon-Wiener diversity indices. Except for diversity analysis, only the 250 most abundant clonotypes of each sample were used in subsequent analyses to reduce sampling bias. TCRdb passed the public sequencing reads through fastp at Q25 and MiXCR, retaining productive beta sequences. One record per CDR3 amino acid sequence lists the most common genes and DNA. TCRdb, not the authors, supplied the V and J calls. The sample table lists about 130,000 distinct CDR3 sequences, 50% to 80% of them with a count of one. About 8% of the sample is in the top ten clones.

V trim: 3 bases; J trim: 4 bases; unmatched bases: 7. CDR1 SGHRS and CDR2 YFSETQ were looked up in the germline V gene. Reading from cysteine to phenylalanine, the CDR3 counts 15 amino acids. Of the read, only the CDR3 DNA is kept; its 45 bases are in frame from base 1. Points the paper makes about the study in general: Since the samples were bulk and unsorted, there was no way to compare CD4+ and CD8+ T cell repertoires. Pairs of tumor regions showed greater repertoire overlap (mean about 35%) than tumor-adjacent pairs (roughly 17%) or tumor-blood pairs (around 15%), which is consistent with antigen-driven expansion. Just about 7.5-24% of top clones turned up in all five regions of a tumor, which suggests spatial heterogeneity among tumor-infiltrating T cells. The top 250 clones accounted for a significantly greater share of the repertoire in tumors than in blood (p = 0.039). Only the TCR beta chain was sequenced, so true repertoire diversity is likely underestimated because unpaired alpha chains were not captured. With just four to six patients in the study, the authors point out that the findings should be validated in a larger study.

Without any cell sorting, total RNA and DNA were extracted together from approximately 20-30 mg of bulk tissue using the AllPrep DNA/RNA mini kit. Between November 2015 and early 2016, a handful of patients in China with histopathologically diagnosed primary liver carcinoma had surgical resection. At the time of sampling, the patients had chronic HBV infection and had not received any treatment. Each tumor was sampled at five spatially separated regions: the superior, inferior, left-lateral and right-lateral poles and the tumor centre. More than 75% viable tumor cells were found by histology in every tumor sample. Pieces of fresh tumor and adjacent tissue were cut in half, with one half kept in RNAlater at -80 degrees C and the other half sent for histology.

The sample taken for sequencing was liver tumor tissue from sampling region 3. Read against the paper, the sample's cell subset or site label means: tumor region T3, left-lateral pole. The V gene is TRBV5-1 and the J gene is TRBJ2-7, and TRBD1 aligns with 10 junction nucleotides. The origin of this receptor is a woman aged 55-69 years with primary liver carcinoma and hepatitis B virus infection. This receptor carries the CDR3 CASSWGQGLSYEQYF. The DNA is TGCGCCAGCAGCTGGGGACAGGGGCTTTCGTACGAGCAGTACTTC. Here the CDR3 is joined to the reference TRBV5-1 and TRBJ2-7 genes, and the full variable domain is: KAGVTQTPRYLIKTRGQQVTLSCSPISGHRSVSWYQQTPGQGLQFLFEYFSETQRNKGNFPGRFSGRQFSNSRSEMNVSTLELGDSALYLCASSWGQGLSYEQYFGPGTRLTVT.